The 8 T cell receptor beta chains listed next were all sequenced from one sample in a study of cytomegalovirus exposure and HLA in healthy donors. Researchers ran the PCR with 60 Vbeta and 13 Jbeta primers. Clones were read by immunoSEQ multiplex PCR, and TCRdb kept only the in-frame ones, dropping some. There are about 140,000 clones in the sample; 80% occur only once, and about 4.3% lies in the top ten. The sample consisted of PBMCs. Receptor source: a man aged 40-50 years in good health and CMV-seronegative.

CDR3 coding DNA: TGCAGCGTACAGGGGGATTGGAACACTGAAGCTTTCTTT. Protein sequence: CSVQGDWNTEAFF. The genes are TRBV29-1 and TRBJ1-1; 8 bases agree with TRBD1. CDR1 is SQVTM, CDR2 ANQGSEA, per germline. The CDR3 consists of 13 residues. The junction had 4 bases not matched to a gene; V was cut back by 6 bases and J by 1 base.

The chain has TRBV5-1 and TRBJ1-4, with 7 bases lining up with TRBD1. V shed 10 bases and J 1 base; nucleotides not matched to a gene: 4. Germline lookup yields CDR1 SGHRS and CDR2 YFSETQ. There are 13 residues in the CDR3. The CDR3 bases are TGCGCCTCTAACAGGGGAACTAATGAAAAACTGTTTTTT. This sequence encodes CASNRGTNEKLFF.

The rearrangement uses TRBV7-9 and TRBJ2-5, with 8 bases aligning to TRBD1. CDR1 SEHNR and CDR2 FQNEAQ come from the germline V gene (reference sequence). J was trimmed by 3 bases and V by 5 bases; bases with no gene match: 17. CDR3 length equals 18 residues. For the CDR3, the DNA is TGTGCCAGCAGCCCAGATAGGGGGGCGGGACAGGCCGAAGAGACCCAGTACTTC. It is translated as CASSPDRGAGQAEETQYF.

This clone has only one observation. The chain uses TRBV19 and TRBJ2-5; 9 bases map to TRBD2. Judging by the DNA end, TRBJ2-7 fits better; the J call may be wrong. From germline, CDR1 is LNHDA and CDR2 SQIVND (reference sequence). This CDR3 has 14 residues. The CDR3 spells CASSNIAGEYEQYF. The CDR3 DNA is TGTGCCAGTAGTAATATAGCGGGGGAGTACGAGCAGTACTTC.

This chain links TRBV7-8 with TRBJ2-1; TRBD2 aligns across 8 bases. The length of the CDR3 is 14 residues. Germline values: CDR1 SGHVS, CDR2 FQNEAQ. The trim removed 6 bases at V and 5 bases at J, leaving 6 bases unmatched. Here the CDR3 reads CASRGRGDHNEQFF. DNA for the CDR3: TGTGCCAGCAGGGGGCGGGGGGACCACAATGAGCAGTTCTTC.

V gene TRBV5-1 combines with J gene TRBJ1-1, with TRBD1 matching 7 bases. Unmatched junction bases numbered 3, after V lost 2 bases and J lost 2 bases. This CDR3 comprises 14 residues. The germline V gene encodes CDR1 SGHRS and CDR2 YFSETQ. The CDR3 protein is CASSFGTENTEAFF. The DNA for the CDR3 is TGCGCCAGCAGCTTTGGGACAGAAAACACTGAAGCTTTCTTT. Full variable domain (rest looked up from reference TRBV5-1 and TRBJ1-1): KAGVTQTPRYLIKTRGQQVTLSCSPISGHRSVSWYQQTPGQGLQFLFEYFSETQRNKGNFPGRFSGRQFSNSRSEMNVSTLELGDSALYLCASSFGTENTEAFFGQGTRLTVV.

The table lists this clone with a count of one. The V and J genes are TRBV6-6 and TRBJ2-5; D might be TRBD1 (5 bases). With 6 bases removed from V and 5 bases from J, the gap between germline ends came to 13 bases. Germline V gene sequence: CDR1 MNHNY, CDR2 SVGAGI (reference sequence). The CDR3 is made up of 13 amino acids. CDR3 residues: CASSRPGMETQYF. The CDR3 DNA is TGTGCCAGCAGCCGACCAGGGATGGAGACCCAGTACTTC.

V and J are TRBV2 and TRBJ2-3, with 8 bases identical to TRBD2. The J segment lost 0 bases and the V segment lost 7 bases, leaving 9 bases of the junction unmatched. This CDR3 is 16 amino acids long. In germline, CDR1 is SNHLY, CDR2 FYNNEI. The CDR3 sequence: CASIETGGISTDTQYF. Written as DNA, the CDR3 is TGTGCCAGCATCGAGACGGGGGGGATTAGCACAGATACGCAGTATTTT.